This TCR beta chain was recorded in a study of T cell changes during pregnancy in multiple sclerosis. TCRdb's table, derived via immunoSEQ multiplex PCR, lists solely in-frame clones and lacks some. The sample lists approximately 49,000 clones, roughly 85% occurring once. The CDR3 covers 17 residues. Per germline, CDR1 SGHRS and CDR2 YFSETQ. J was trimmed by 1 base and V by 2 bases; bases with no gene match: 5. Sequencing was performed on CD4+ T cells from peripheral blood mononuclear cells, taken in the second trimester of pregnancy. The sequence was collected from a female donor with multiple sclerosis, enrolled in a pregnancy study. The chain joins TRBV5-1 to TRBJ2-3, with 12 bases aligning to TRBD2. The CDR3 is CASSFASGRAGTDTQYF. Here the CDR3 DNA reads TGCGCCAGCAGCTTCGCTAGCGGGAGGGCCGGCACAGATACGCAGTATTTT.